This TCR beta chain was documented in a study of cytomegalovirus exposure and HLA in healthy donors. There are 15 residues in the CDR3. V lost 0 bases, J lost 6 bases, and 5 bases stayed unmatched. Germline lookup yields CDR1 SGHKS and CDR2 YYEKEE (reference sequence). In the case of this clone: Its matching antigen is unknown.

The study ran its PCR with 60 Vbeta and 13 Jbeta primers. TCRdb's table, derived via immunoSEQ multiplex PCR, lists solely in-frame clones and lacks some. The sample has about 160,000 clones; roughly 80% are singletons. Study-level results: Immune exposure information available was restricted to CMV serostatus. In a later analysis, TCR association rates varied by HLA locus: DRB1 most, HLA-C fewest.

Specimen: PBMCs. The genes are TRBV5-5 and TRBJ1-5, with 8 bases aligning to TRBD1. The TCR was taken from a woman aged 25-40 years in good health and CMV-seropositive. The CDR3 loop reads CASSLERQGTQPQHF. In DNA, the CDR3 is TGTGCCAGCAGCTTGGAACGACAGGGGACTCAGCCCCAGCATTTT.